Each of the 28 T cell receptor beta chains below was sequenced from the same sample in a study of T cell responses to AZD1222 COVID-19 vaccine. Only in-frame clones appear in the TCRdb table, and some are missing; sequencing was by immunoSEQ multiplex PCR. The sample carries about 110,000 clones, about 88% recorded once. Sequencing was performed on peripheral blood, taken on day 0 of AZD1222 vaccination. These receptor sequences come from an adult in good health.

The chain has TRBV7-9 and TRBJ2-1, with 8 bases lining up with TRBD2. V shed 7 bases, J shed 3 bases, and the junction held 8 bases outside the gene matches. This CDR3 region has 15 residues. Per the germline V gene, CDR1 is SEHNR and CDR2 is FQNEAQ (reference sequence). The CDR3 DNA is TGTGCCAGCAATCAAGCGGGAGCACGCTACAATGAGCAGTTCTTC. It is translated as CASNQAGARYNEQFF. The full variable domain, its missing parts supplied by reference TRBV7-9 and TRBJ2-1, is DTGVSQNPRHKITKRGQNVTFRCDPISEHNRLYWYRQTLGQGPEFLTYFQNEAQLEKSRLLSDRFSAERPKGSFSTLEIQRTEQGDSAMYLCASNQAGARYNEQFFGPGTRLTVL.

V is TRBV29-1 and J is TRBJ1-2; 7 positions match TRBD1. CDR3 length equals 18 residues. Germline CDR1 SQVTM, CDR2 ANQGSEA. Trimming at V came to 7 bases and at J to 0 bases, leaving 20 bases not matched to a gene. The CDR3 coding sequence is TGCAGCGCAATAGGGGGCCTAGTACGGACAGAAGCTAACTATGGCTACACCTTC. It encodes CSAIGGLVRTEANYGYTF.

The chain uses TRBV19 and TRBJ1-5; D is undetermined. V was shortened by 1 base and J by 1 base, with 8 bases between the two germline ends. The CDR3 runs to 15 residues. Germline V lookup: CDR1 LNHDA, CDR2 SQIVND (reference sequence). The CDR3 reads CASSIGGISNQPQHF. The CDR3 nucleotides read TGTGCCAGTAGTATAGGGGGAATAAGCAATCAGCCCCAGCATTTT.

The V call is TRBV2, the J call TRBJ1-5; D is unresolved. V was cut by 7 bases and J by 7 bases, with 14 bases left in between. Germline V gives CDR1 SNHLY, CDR2 FYNNEI. The CDR3 is made up of 13 amino acids. The CDR3 sequence is CASMRVGGQPQHF. DNA for the CDR3: TGTGCCAGCATGAGGGTCGGTGGCCAGCCCCAGCATTTT.

V gene TRBV4-2 combines with J gene TRBJ1-4; no firm D call. The CDR3 runs 11 residues. Germline values: CDR1 LGHNA, CDR2 YNFKEQ. V dropped 4 bases and J dropped 6 bases, with 3 bases sitting between them. The CDR3 spells CASSLDEKLFF. The CDR3 region has the DNA TGTGCCAGCAGCCTCGATGAAAAACTGTTTTTT.

The chain recombines TRBV27 with TRBJ1-1, with TRBD1 matching over 11 bases. The CDR3 length is 15 residues. Trimming removed 4 bases from V and 4 bases from J; junction bases left unmatched: 5. CDR1 MNHEY and CDR2 SMNVEV come from the germline V gene (reference sequence). This chain's CDR3 is CASSSSGTGGTEAFF. CDR3 DNA: TGTGCCAGCAGTTCCTCCGGGACAGGGGGCACTGAAGCTTTCTTT.

CDR3 nucleotides: TGTGCCAGCAGTTCCGGACAGGGGACTGAAAAACTGTTTTTT. This translates into CASSSGQGTEKLFF. The chain carries TRBV6-5 and TRBJ1-4; 9 bases map to TRBD1. The CDR3 has 14 residues. V lost 4 bases to trimming and J lost 7 bases; unmatched junction nucleotides: 4. Germline assignment: CDR1 MNHEY and CDR2 SVGAGI.

This chain links TRBV7-9 with TRBJ2-1; D unclear. Germline V gene data show CDR1 as SEHNR and CDR2 as FQNEAQ (reference sequence). The CDR3 is 11 residues long. V was trimmed by 5 bases and J by 5 bases, leaving 4 bases between them. As DNA, the CDR3 is TGTGCCAGCAGCACGGACAATGAGCAGTTCTTC. This codes for CASSTDNEQFF.

This sequence joins TRBV4-2 and TRBJ2-3; 15 bases line up with TRBD2. The CDR3 totals 20 residues. Trimming removed 1 base from V and 10 bases from J; junction bases left unmatched: 18. The germline V gene encodes CDR1 LGHNA and CDR2 YNFKEQ. CDR3 DNA sequence: TGTGCCAGCAGCCAAGTATTGGGGACTAGCGGGGGGAGAGGAGATAAATCGCAGTATTTT. Amino acid sequence: CASSQVLGTSGGRGDKSQYF.

CDR3 in amino acids: CASHQGGGYTEAFF. Here the CDR3 DNA reads TGTGCCAGTCACCAGGGGGGCGGATACACTGAAGCTTTCTTT. The chain links TRBV19 to TRBJ1-1; TRBD1 agrees at 7 bases. Germline V lookup: CDR1 LNHDA, CDR2 SQIVND (reference sequence). The V and J ends lost 8 bases and 3 bases, in that order; junction bases with no gene match: 9. There are 14 residues in the CDR3.

The CDR3 sequence: CSVGGMNTEAFF. The CDR3 nucleotides read TGCAGCGTGGGGGGAATGAACACTGAAGCTTTCTTT. The chain couples TRBV29-1 to TRBJ1-1, with TRBD1 as a possible D gene (5 bases). V was clipped by 6 bases and J by 0 bases, with 8 bases between them. The CDR3 is 12 residues long. Germline V lookup: CDR1 SQVTM, CDR2 ANQGSEA.

The CDR3, as DNA: TGCGCCAGCAACCTAGGAGGGAGGGAGACCCAGTACTTC. Its translation is CASNLGGRETQYF. J is TRBJ2-5 and V is TRBV5-1; a weak D match, TRBD2 (6 bases). Germline-derived CDR1 and CDR2 are SGHRS and YFSETQ. The ends were cut back, 6 bases at V and 5 bases at J, with 14 bases in the middle. The CDR3 loop spans 13 amino acids.

The chain links TRBV14 to TRBJ1-1, with D maybe TRBD1 (5 bases). The CDR3 consists of 13 residues. From germline, CDR1 is SGHDN and CDR2 FVKESK. The ends were cut back, 4 bases at V and 11 bases at J, with 17 bases in the middle. CDR3 nucleotides: TGTGCCAGCAGCCCCCGCGGGGGAGCGGGGGCTTTCTTT. Translating it yields CASSPRGGAGAFF.

V gene TRBV27 combines with J gene TRBJ2-7; TRBD1 matches at 7 bases. Germline CDR1 reads MNHEY; CDR2 reads SMNVEV (reference sequence). V was clipped by 0 bases and J by 5 bases; unmatched bases: 16. This CDR3 has 18 amino acids. The CDR3 DNA reads TGTGCCAGCAGTTTATCGCTTTTTGTGACAGGGAAAGGCGACGAGCAGTACTTC. Translated: CASSLSLFVTGKGDEQYF.

The J gene is TRBJ2-3, the V gene TRBV12-3 or TRBV12-4; perhaps D is TRBD1 or TRBD2 (5 bases each). Trimming cost V 8 bases and J 0 bases, with 9 bases left between them. CDR3 length: 13 amino acids. Written as DNA, the CDR3 is TGTGCCAGCCGGGGCCTAAGCACAGATACGCAGTATTTT. Protein sequence: CASRGLSTDTQYF.

This rearrangement joins TRBV27 to TRBJ1-1; D is unresolved. The germline V gene has CDR1 MNHEY and CDR2 SMNVEV (reference sequence). Trimming took 7 bases from V and 0 from J, leaving 18 bases between them. The CDR3 is 16 residues long. The CDR3 nucleotides are TGTGCCAGCAACCCGAGGACGACGATACTGAACACTGAAGCTTTCTTT. Its protein product is CASNPRTTILNTEAFF.

The rearrangement uses TRBV6-2 or TRBV6-3 and TRBJ2-3; D not certain. The CDR3 is made up of 14 amino acids. Per the germline V gene, CDR1 is MNHEY and CDR2 is SVGEGT. V was pared by 2 bases and J by 3 bases, with 9 bases between. The chain's CDR3 is CASSYKVTTDTQYF. DNA for the CDR3: TGTGCCAGCAGTTACAAGGTAACTACAGATACGCAGTATTTT.

V usage is TRBV5-1 and J usage is TRBJ2-5, with TRBD1 matching 7 bases. CDR1 and CDR2 (germline): SGHRS, YFSETQ. V was clipped by 0 bases and J by 5 bases; unmatched bases: 10. This CDR3 is 16 amino acids long. The CDR3 DNA follows: TGCGCCAGCAGCTTGGGATCGCAGGGGGTAGTGGAGACCCAGTACTTC. Protein: CASSLGSQGVVETQYF. Combining the CDR3 with reference TRBV5-1 and TRBJ2-5 gives the whole variable domain KAGVTQTPRYLIKTRGQQVTLSCSPISGHRSVSWYQQTPGQGLQFLFEYFSETQRNKGNFPGRFSGRQFSNSRSEMNVSTLELGDSALYLCASSLGSQGVVETQYFGPGTRLLVL.

Here the CDR3 DNA reads TGTGCCAGCAGCTTAGCCCCGAGACAGGGTTACGAGCAGTACTTC. Residues: CASSLAPRQGYEQYF. The chain has TRBV13 and TRBJ2-7; 7 bases fit TRBD1. J was trimmed by 4 bases and V by 1 base; bases with no gene match: 7. The CDR3 consists of 15 residues. Germline V gene data show CDR1 as PRHDT and CDR2 as FYEKMQ (reference sequence).

The V call is TRBV6-1, the J call TRBJ2-1; 7 nucleotides line up with TRBD1. There are 16 residues in the CDR3. The V gene end was trimmed by 3 bases and the J gene end by 3 bases; junction bases not matched to a gene: 8. From germline, CDR1 is MNHNS and CDR2 SASEGT. CDR3: CASSDEGTAHYNEQFF. CDR3 DNA: TGTGCCAGCAGTGACGAAGGGACAGCCCACTACAATGAGCAGTTCTTC.

The rearrangement uses TRBV9 and TRBJ1-4; D remains unclear. This CDR3 region has 16 residues. CDR1 and CDR2 from the germline V gene are SGDLS and YYNGEE. Trimming left V 0 bases short and J 0 bases short, with 9 bases between. CDR3 nucleotide sequence: TGTGCCAGCAGCGTAGGCTCTGGTCCAACTAATGAAAAACTGTTTTTT. This codes for CASSVGSGPTNEKLFF.

This sequence joins TRBV7-2 and TRBJ1-5; 9 nucleotides align to TRBD1. CDR3 length: 14 residues. J lost 5 bases, V lost 5 bases, and 4 bases had no gene match. Per the germline V gene, CDR1 is SGHTA and CDR2 is FQGNSA. The CDR3 spells CASSPRTGDQPQHF. The CDR3 DNA reads TGTGCCAGCAGCCCAAGGACAGGGGATCAGCCCCAGCATTTT. Full variable domain (rest looked up from reference TRBV7-2 and TRBJ1-5): GAGVSQSPSNKVTEKGKDVELRCDPISGHTALYWYRQSLGQGLEFLIYFQGNSAPDKSGLPSDRFSAERTGGSVSTLTIQRTQQEDSAVYLCASSPRTGDQPQHFGDGTRLSIL.

The chain employs TRBV12-3 or TRBV12-4 and TRBJ1-1; D unclear. The CDR3 spans 13 residues. Trimming stripped 7 bases from V and 1 base from J, with 10 bases between. This CDR3 is CASTLPTNTEAFF. The CDR3 DNA reads TGTGCCAGCACCCTACCGACGAACACTGAAGCTTTCTTT.

This chain joins TRBV11-2 and TRBJ1-1, with 7 nucleotides matching TRBD1. CDR1 and CDR2 from the germline V gene are SGHAT and FQNNGV. Unmatched junction bases numbered 8, after V lost 4 bases and J lost 3 bases. The CDR3 covers 15 residues. The CDR3 reads CASSSPGGGDTEAFF. The CDR3 nucleotides are TGTGCCAGCAGCTCCCCAGGGGGTGGGGACACTGAAGCTTTCTTT.

This rearrangement joins TRBV25-1 to TRBJ2-4, with D perhaps assigned TRBD1 or TRBD2 (5 bases each). The CDR3 contains 17 residues. V was cut by 2 bases and J by 1 base, with 15 bases left in between. Germline V lookup: CDR1 MGHDK, CDR2 SYGVNS. CDR3 DNA sequence: TGTGCCAGCAGTGAAAGCGAGGGGCCCTTTGCCAAAAACATTCAGTACTTC. Translating gives CASSESEGPFAKNIQYF.

The chain employs TRBV19 and TRBJ1-2; a possible D gene is TRBD1 (6 bases). The length of the CDR3 is 16 residues. The germline gives CDR1 LNHDA, CDR2 SQIVND (reference sequence). Trimming left V 0 bases short and J 5 bases short, with 16 bases between. CDR3 DNA: TGTGCCAGTAGTATAGATCGTGTTAGACAGGAATATGGCTACACCTTC. Its protein is CASSIDRVRQEYGYTF.

The chain links TRBV9 to TRBJ1-4; a possible D gene is TRBD1 (6 bases). The CDR3 sequence is 15 residues long. Germline CDR1 is SGDLS and CDR2 is YYNGEE. The germline V and J ends were trimmed by 3 bases and 6 bases, with 15 bases remaining between them. CDR3 in amino acids: CASSASSGGHEKLFF. CDR3 DNA sequence: TGTGCCAGCAGCGCCAGTTCCGGGGGCCATGAAAAACTGTTTTTT.

This chain uses TRBV12-3 or TRBV12-4 with TRBJ1-3, with D uncertain. The V and J ends lost 0 bases and 6 bases respectively, with 3 bases between them. CDR3 length equals 12 residues. The CDR3 region is CASSLAVNTIYF. The CDR3 region has the DNA TGTGCCAGCAGTTTAGCCGTAAACACCATATATTTT.